Shown below are 24 T cell receptor beta chains from a single sample sequenced in a study of cytomegalovirus exposure and HLA in healthy donors. With 60 Vbeta and 13 Jbeta primers, the PCR was carried out. Clones were read by immunoSEQ multiplex PCR, and TCRdb kept only the in-frame ones, dropping some. The sample includes 120,000 or so clones, 75% seen only once; the top ten take roughly 3%. Sequences were obtained from PBMCs. These receptor sequences come from a woman in her thirties or forties in good health and CMV-seropositive.

This clone was picked up a small number of times. The gene calls are TRBV6-5 and TRBJ1-2; D is uncertain. CDR1 and CDR2 from the germline V gene are MNHEY and SVGAGI. There are 14 residues in the CDR3. V lost 0 bases, J lost 4 bases, and 9 bases lay in between. The DNA for the CDR3 is TGTGCCAGCAGTTACTCGATAACGGGCTATGGCTACACCTTC. This translates into CASSYSITGYGYTF.

The chain links TRBV15 to TRBJ2-3, with 7 bases lining up with TRBD2. Germline assignment: CDR1 LNHNV and CDR2 YYDKDF (reference sequence). The CDR3 extends over 19 amino acids. Trimming cost V 0 bases and J 3 bases; bases outside gene matches: 15. CDR3 nucleotide sequence: TGTGCCACCAGCAGAGATGGGGCTGAAGGCGGGAGTGGGACAGATACGCAGTATTTT. It codes for CATSRDGAEGGSGTDTQYF.

There are a few counts of this clone. The V call is TRBV13, the J call TRBJ2-1, with a possible D match to TRBD1 (6 bases). V was cut by 3 bases and J by 9 bases, with 21 bases left in between. Germline lookup yields CDR1 PRHDT and CDR2 FYEKMQ (reference sequence). The CDR3 has 16 amino acids. In nucleotides, the CDR3 is TGTGCCAGCAGCTTCCTAGCCTATTACCCAGGGGCTGAGCAGTTCTTC. Protein sequence: CASSFLAYYPGAEQFF. Full variable domain (missing parts from reference TRBV13 and TRBJ2-1): AAGVIQSPRHLIKEKRETATLKCYPIPRHDTVYWYQQGPGQDPQFLISFYEKMQSDKGSIPDRFSAQQFSDYHSELNMSSLELGDSALYFCASSFLAYYPGAEQFFGPGTRLTVL.

This chain connects TRBV4-3 to TRBJ2-2, with 9 bases fitting TRBD1. Germline assignment: CDR1 LGHNA and CDR2 YSLEER. The V segment lost 4 bases and the J segment 2 bases; nucleotides outside the gene matches: 5. This CDR3 is 16 amino acids long. The CDR3 DNA sequence: TGCGCCAGCAGCCGAGGACAGGGGAGAAACACCGGGGAGCTGTTTTTT. It translates to CASSRGQGRNTGELFF.

The V gene is TRBV6-5, the J gene TRBJ2-7, with 11 bases lining up with TRBD1. Germline CDR1 and CDR2: MNHEY and SVGAGI. CDR3 length: 12 residues. V lost 10 bases and J lost 3; bases outside the gene matches: 2. The CDR3 bases are TGTGCCACCGGGACAGGGGGCTACGAGCAGTACTTC. Amino acid sequence: CATGTGGYEQYF.

The rearrangement joins TRBV7-7 to TRBJ2-1; 9 bases map to TRBD2. V shed 3 bases and J 4 bases; nucleotides not matched to a gene: 7. The CDR3 runs to 16 residues. Germline CDR1 SSHAT, CDR2 FNYEAQ (reference sequence). The CDR3 protein is CASSLELAGPYNEQFF. CDR3 sequence (DNA): TGTGCCAGCAGCTTGGAACTAGCGGGCCCTTACAATGAGCAGTTCTTC.

The chain joins TRBV5-6 to TRBJ1-2; tentatively, D is TRBD1 (5 bases). Germline V gene lookup returns CDR1 SGHDT and CDR2 YYEEEE. The CDR3 extends over 14 amino acids. The V end was cut by 4 bases, the J end by 0 bases, with 10 bases between. The CDR3: CASSGAGANYGYTF. CDR3 nucleotide sequence: TGTGCCAGCAGCGGGGCGGGAGCTAACTATGGCTACACCTTC. Drawing the rest from reference TRBV5-6 and TRBJ1-2, the complete variable domain is DAGVTQSPTHLIKTRGQQVTLRCSPKSGHDTVSWYQQALGQGPQFIFQYYEEEERQRGNFPDRFSGHQFPNYSSELNVNALLLGDSALYLCASSGAGANYGYTFGSGTRLTVV.

V is TRBV5-3 and J is TRBJ2-5, with 12 bases lining up with TRBD2. TRBV5-3 falls under the ORF class, with uncertain function. The CDR3 contains 16 residues. Trimming at V came to 4 bases and at J to 3 bases, leaving 7 bases not matched to a gene. CDR3 DNA sequence: TGTGCCAGAAGCCCGGTACCTAGCGGGGGGGAAGAGACCCAGTACTTC. Protein sequence: CARSPVPSGGEETQYF.

This chain links TRBV25-1 with TRBJ2-1, with D tentatively TRBD1 (5 bases). The length of the CDR3 is 13 residues. Germline CDR1 reads MGHDK; CDR2 reads SYGVNS. V was trimmed by 4 bases and J by 7 bases, leaving 11 bases between them. The CDR3 sequence is CASSAPQGNEQFF. The CDR3 coding sequence is TGTGCCAGCAGTGCCCCCCAGGGAAATGAGCAGTTCTTC. Together with reference TRBV25-1 and TRBJ2-1, the CDR3 gives the full variable domain: EADIYQTPRYLVIGTGKKITLECSQTMGHDKMYWYQQDPGMELHLIHYSYGVNSTEKGDLSSESTVSRIRTEHFPLTLESARPSHTSQYLCASSAPQGNEQFFGPGTRLTVL.

The chain is built from TRBV19 and TRBJ1-1; maybe TRBD1 (6 bases). The V end lost 8 bases, the J end lost 7 bases, and 23 bases lay between the germline ends. The CDR3 sequence is 15 residues long. Germline lookup yields CDR1 LNHDA and CDR2 SQIVND (reference sequence). The CDR3 sequence is CASGSRGSAGGEAFF. CDR3 nucleotides: TGTGCCAGTGGATCCAGGGGCTCGGCGGGGGGTGAAGCTTTCTTT.

The V gene is TRBV9, the J gene TRBJ1-6, with D possibly being TRBD1 (6 bases). This CDR3 spans 15 amino acids. Germline CDR1 SGDLS, CDR2 YYNGEE. Trimming removed 4 bases from V and 7 bases from J, with 15 bases in between. Written as DNA, the CDR3 is TGTGCCAGCAGCCTTGCGGGGGGCGACAATTCACCCCTCCACTTT. This encodes CASSLAGGDNSPLHF.

The chain joins TRBV10-3 to TRBJ2-1; unclear D gene. Germline V gene sequence: CDR1 ENHRY, CDR2 SYGVKD. The CDR3 totals 13 residues. Trimming shortened V by 2 bases and J by 2 bases, and 4 bases separated the two germline ends. CDR3: CAISEITYNEQFF. The CDR3 bases are TGTGCCATCAGTGAGATCACCTACAATGAGCAGTTCTTC.

This chain joins TRBV2 and TRBJ2-1; 12 positions agree with TRBD2. The CDR3 sequence is 15 residues long. CDR1 SNHLY and CDR2 FYNNEI come from the germline V gene. The junction had 5 bases not matched to a gene; V was cut back by 5 bases and J by 6 bases. The CDR3 loop reads CASSTSGGNSNEQFF. In DNA, the CDR3 is TGTGCCAGCAGTACTAGCGGGGGGAACTCCAATGAGCAGTTCTTC.

The chain employs TRBV4-2 and TRBJ1-2; 7 bases match TRBD1. The CDR3 runs to 15 residues. The trim removed 0 bases at V and 8 bases at J, leaving 9 bases unmatched. Germline CDR1 reads LGHNA; CDR2 reads YNFKEQ. The CDR3 is CASSQDLEGAGGYTF. Written as DNA, the CDR3 is TGTGCCAGCAGCCAAGATTTAGAGGGGGCTGGAGGCTACACCTTC.

The rearrangement joins TRBV6-1 to TRBJ1-2; D not certain. Trimming shortened V by 3 bases and J by 4 bases, and 12 bases separated the two germline ends. Germline assignment: CDR1 MNHNS and CDR2 SASEGT. The CDR3 spans 14 residues. In nucleotides, the CDR3 is TGTGCCAGCAGTGAGCGCAAAAACGGCTATGGCTACACCTTC. It yields the protein CASSERKNGYGYTF.

The chain employs TRBV28 and TRBJ1-5; D is perhaps TRBD1 (6 bases). This CDR3 is 16 amino acids long. Trimming pared 7 bases from V and 1 base from J, leaving 17 bases between. Germline V CDR1 and CDR2: MDHEN, SYDVKM. The CDR3 sequence: CASISSGHISNQPQHF. The CDR3 DNA reads as TGTGCCAGCATCTCCTCGGGACATATAAGCAATCAGCCCCAGCATTTT.

The chain recombines TRBV7-9 with TRBJ1-6, with D unclear. The CDR3 extends over 14 amino acids. Deletions cut 3 bases from V and 4 bases from J, with 7 bases between. Per germline, CDR1 SEHNR and CDR2 FQNEAQ (reference sequence). CDR3 in DNA: TGTGCCAGCAGCTTGCCCGGGTATAATTCACCCCTCCACTTT. Its translation is CASSLPGYNSPLHF.

The chain is built from TRBV10-3 and TRBJ2-2; possible D gene TRBD1, 5 bases. The ends were cut back, 7 bases at V and 2 bases at J, with 11 bases in the middle. The CDR3 covers 14 residues. Looked up from germline, CDR1 is ENHRY and CDR2 is SYGVKD. CDR3 DNA: TGTGCCATCAAGAGACAGATAAACACCGGGGAGCTGTTTTTT. Its protein product is CAIKRQINTGELFF.

J is TRBJ1-1 and V is TRBV12-5; weak D call: TRBD1 (6 bases). In germline, CDR1 is LGHNT, CDR2 FRNRAP. The V gene lost 1 base and the J gene lost 0 bases, with 12 bases spanning the gap. The CDR3 sequence is 16 residues long. CDR3 sequence reads: CASGLARGHLNTEAFF. CDR3 in DNA: TGTGCTAGTGGTTTGGCCCGGGGACATCTGAACACTGAAGCTTTCTTT.

The chain employs TRBV25-1 and TRBJ2-7; D is unclear. The germline V gene encodes CDR1 MGHDK and CDR2 SYGVNS. The CDR3 has 13 amino acids. Trimming removed 3 bases at V and 0 bases at J, with 6 bases between. Written as DNA, the CDR3 is TGTGCCAGCAGTGAGAGCGCCTCCTACGAGCAGTACTTC. The encoded protein is CASSESASYEQYF.

The chain uses TRBV27 and TRBJ2-1, with TRBD2 matching over 7 bases. The V segment lost 6 bases and the J segment 1 base; nucleotides outside the gene matches: 12. Germline-derived CDR1 and CDR2 are MNHEY and SMNVEV (reference sequence). The CDR3 has 17 amino acids. The CDR3, as DNA: TGTGCCAGCAGCCGAGACCAGCGGGACCCATCCTACAATGAGCAGTTCTTC. It specifies CASSRDQRDPSYNEQFF.

V usage is TRBV19 and J usage is TRBJ1-5; D is possibly TRBD1 (5 bases). The CDR3 has 15 residues. CDR1 is LNHDA and CDR2 is SQIVND in the germline V gene (reference sequence). The V gene lost 3 bases and the J gene lost 3 bases, with 12 bases spanning the gap. CDR3 in amino acids: CASSIAGLVNQPQHF. The CDR3 nucleotides are TGTGCCAGTAGTATCGCAGGGTTAGTCAATCAGCCCCAGCATTTT.

In its sample, this clone was seen a few times. J is TRBJ1-3 and V is TRBV4-2; no clear D. The CDR3 is made up of 15 amino acids. Trimming removed 0 bases from V and 6 bases from J, with 12 bases in between. Per germline, CDR1 LGHNA and CDR2 YNFKEQ. In DNA form, the CDR3 reads TGTGCCAGCAGCCAAGATCTAGGCGCTGAAAACACCATATATTTT. It codes for CASSQDLGAENTIYF.

This clone was counted between two and nine times. V is TRBV5-1 and J is TRBJ2-3; 7 bases are a match to TRBD2. With V trimmed by 0 bases and J by 6 bases, 13 bases remained unmatched. The length of the CDR3 is 17 residues. The V gene's germline CDR1 is SGHRS and CDR2 YFSETQ. The CDR3 loop reads CASSLGPISGAWDTQYF. In DNA form, the CDR3 reads TGCGCCAGCAGCTTGGGTCCCATCAGCGGGGCATGGGATACGCAGTATTTT.